The rows below give T cell receptor beta chains drawn from one sample of a study of T cells after yellow fever vaccination. TCRdb reprocessed the 5' RACE reads via MiXCR and lists one record per CDR3 protein. The table includes 200,000 to 250,000 distinct CDR3 sequences, 2.5% to 3.5% detected once. The specimen comprised CD4+ T cells sorted from PBMCs, sampled 10 days after the yellow fever booster vaccination. The receptors derive from a man between 18 and 29 years old who received the YFV17D yellow fever vaccine. The conserved cysteine and the conserved F or W are not part of the CDR3 here. D genes are given only for firm matches. Clone size, where shown, is once, few, many, or a class for clones that have expanded.

d_gene: TRBD1; v_gene: TRBV20-1; j_gene: TRBJ1-2; abundance: many; CDR3aa: SARRDRGPGYT
d_gene: .; v_gene: TRBV6-5; j_gene: TRBJ1-6; abundance: few; CDR3aa: ASSYLAWTGNSPLH
d_gene: .; v_gene: TRBV4-3; j_gene: TRBJ2-2; abundance: few; CDR3aa: ASSQEPRAGGELF
d_gene: .; v_gene: TRBV7-3; j_gene: TRBJ1-5; abundance: few; CDR3aa: ASSLAGADQPQH
d_gene: .; v_gene: TRBV20-1; j_gene: TRBJ2-5; abundance: many; CDR3aa: SARGLWHQETQY
d_gene: .; v_gene: TRBV12-3/TRBV12-4; j_gene: TRBJ2-2; abundance: few; CDR3aa: ASSRPPGRNTGELF
d_gene: .; v_gene: TRBV6-2/TRBV6-3; j_gene: TRBJ1-6; abundance: few; CDR3aa: ASSYGDSPLH
d_gene: TRBD1; v_gene: TRBV5-6; j_gene: TRBJ2-5; abundance: few; CDR3aa: ASSSLDRVQETQY
d_gene: TRBD2; v_gene: TRBV5-4; j_gene: TRBJ2-2; abundance: .; CDR3aa: ASSTGLAANTGELF
d_gene: .; v_gene: TRBV28; j_gene: TRBJ1-6; abundance: .; CDR3aa: ATLGTAVVNSPLH
d_gene: TRBD1; v_gene: TRBV12-3/TRBV12-4; j_gene: TRBJ2-3; abundance: many; CDR3aa: ASSHGTGSDTQY
d_gene: .; v_gene: TRBV6-2/TRBV6-3; j_gene: TRBJ1-2; abundance: many; CDR3aa: ASSYPGQHYGYT
d_gene: .; v_gene: TRBV30; j_gene: TRBJ2-7; abundance: .; CDR3aa: AWSTGEFYEQY
d_gene: TRBD1; v_gene: TRBV28; j_gene: TRBJ2-5; abundance: many; CDR3aa: ASSSGARQGKETQY
d_gene: .; v_gene: TRBV29-1; j_gene: TRBJ2-5; abundance: many; CDR3aa: SAETPGRETQY
d_gene: .; v_gene: TRBV9; j_gene: TRBJ2-2; abundance: many; CDR3aa: ASSPRDTNTGELF
d_gene: TRBD1; v_gene: TRBV5-6; j_gene: TRBJ1-5; abundance: few; CDR3aa: ASSVTGGGNQPQH
d_gene: .; v_gene: TRBV7-8; j_gene: TRBJ1-6; abundance: .; CDR3aa: ASSPRGTGNSPLH
d_gene: .; v_gene: TRBV7-2; j_gene: TRBJ1-2; abundance: few; CDR3aa: ASRPSQGGYGYT
d_gene: .; v_gene: TRBV7-3; j_gene: TRBJ2-3; abundance: many; CDR3aa: ASSLGQGGTDTQY
d_gene: .; v_gene: TRBV6-6; j_gene: TRBJ1-5; abundance: few; CDR3aa: ATTGELISQPQH
d_gene: .; v_gene: TRBV5-1; j_gene: TRBJ2-1; abundance: many; CDR3aa: ASSSGTWGNEQF
d_gene: TRBD2; v_gene: TRBV5-1; j_gene: TRBJ2-3; abundance: many; CDR3aa: ASSYSGAPTDTQY
d_gene: .; v_gene: TRBV12-3/TRBV12-4; j_gene: TRBJ1-2; abundance: .; CDR3aa: ASRLRGGDGYT
d_gene: .; v_gene: TRBV7-9; j_gene: TRBJ2-2; abundance: many; CDR3aa: ASSLTRGDTGELF
d_gene: TRBD1; v_gene: TRBV7-8; j_gene: TRBJ1-5; abundance: .; CDR3aa: ASSPTMGQGTAQH
d_gene: TRBD1; v_gene: TRBV19; j_gene: TRBJ1-5; abundance: .; CDR3aa: ASSYSGTGFVRPQH
d_gene: TRBD1; v_gene: TRBV7-9; j_gene: TRBJ2-5; abundance: many; CDR3aa: ASSWTGRETQY
d_gene: TRBD1; v_gene: TRBV6-5; j_gene: TRBJ1-4; abundance: many; CDR3aa: ASRRQGAKSNEKLF
d_gene: .; v_gene: TRBV20-1; j_gene: TRBJ1-6; abundance: many; CDR3aa: SAILPGHGRPLH